This TCR beta chain was captured by sequencing in a study of T cell changes during pregnancy in multiple sclerosis. Libraries were prepared by immunoSEQ multiplex PCR; TCRdb keeps only in-frame clonotypes and omits some of them. The sample lists 35,000 to 45,000 clones; 87% were seen once. CDR3 length equals 12 residues. Between the trimmed V and J ends, which lost 2 bases and 10 bases, there was a span of 8 bases. Germline assignment: CDR1 MDHEN and CDR2 SYDVKM. The input for sequencing was CD4+ T cells from peripheral blood mononuclear cells, taken after pregnancy. This sequence was found in a female donor with multiple sclerosis, enrolled in a pregnancy study. The chain has TRBV28 and TRBJ1-4; TRBD1 might be the D (5 bases). CDR3 in amino acids: CASSLGGGKLFF. The CDR3 nucleotides read TGTGCCAGCAGTTTAGGGGGGGGAAAACTGTTTTTT.